A single sample gave rise to the 15 T cell receptor beta chains below, sequenced in a study of T cells in women clearing cervical HPV infection (dated by TCRdb to 2016 to 2019). Library preparation employed the immunoSEQ multiplex PCR assay. TCRdb provides this immuneACCESS table in a form limited to in-frame rearrangements. Some clones are lacking; in checked studies, under half of them reflect an unresolved V gene, and why the rest are absent is not known. The sample's table lists a count of around 19,000 clones. Together, the top ten hold 5% to 6.5% of the sample. The sequenced sample consisted of blood buffy coat. The receptors stem from a woman between 18 and 70 years old with a cervical HPV16 infection that either progressed to CIN3+ or cleared (not recorded which).

Remarks on this clone: Read sequence stops 3 residues before the CDR3 end, and the germline J gene provides the missing end. J is TRBJ2-4 and V is TRBV28; D uncertain. V lost 3 bases and J lost 7, with 7 bases in between. Germline V lookup: CDR1 MDHEN, CDR2 SYDVKM. This CDR3 spans 12 amino acids. The CDR3 bases that were read are TGTGCCAGCAGTTTTCGGTTGAACATT. Protein sequence: CASSFRLNI. The CDR3, in full, reads CASSFRLNIQYF.

With regard to this clone: A read error may produce the germline difference seen at one junction end. The CDR3 extends 3 residues past the end of the read, so its final part is completed from the germline J gene. The V and J genes are TRBV20-1 and TRBJ2-4; weak D call: TRBD1 (5 bases). Germline loops: CDR1 DFQATT, CDR2 SNEGSKA (reference sequence). The CDR3 has 16 residues. This CDR3 is CSAPSISRAAQNIQYF. The sequenced CDR3 bases are TGCAGTGCTCCCTCGATAAGCAGGGCAGCCCAAAACATT.

To note about this clone: The sequence runs out 3 residues before the end of the CDR3; the remainder is reconstructed from the germline J gene. The rearrangement links TRBV5-5 to TRBJ2-2, with D perhaps TRBD1 (6 bases). The CDR3 runs to 14 residues. The V gene's germline CDR1 is SGHKS and CDR2 YYEKEE (reference sequence). V gave up 3 bases and J gave up 1 base, with 7 bases separating them. The part of the CDR3 DNA that was read is TGTGCCAGCAGCTCGGGACAGAACACCGGGGAG. It codes for CASSSGQNTGE. The entire CDR3 is CASSSGQNTGELFF.

Comment on this clone: The observed sequence ends 3 residues before the CDR3 terminus, with the missing tail filled in from the germline J gene. The chain recombines TRBV28 with TRBJ1-2, with a possible D match to TRBD1 (5 bases). Germline V CDR1 and CDR2: MDHEN, SYDVKM. The CDR3 loop spans 14 amino acids. V lost 4 bases and J 4 bases, leaving 13 bases between the germline ends. CDR3 DNA (partial): TGTGCCAGCAGTTCCGGGCCTCAGGGCTATGGC. As protein: CASSSGPQGYG. The full CDR3 protein reads CASSSGPQGYGYTF.

Concerning this clone: The DNA ends 3 residues before the CDR3 does, and the rest of the CDR3 is filled in from the germline J gene. This chain connects TRBV19 to TRBJ1-6, with D maybe TRBD1 (5 bases). Germline loops: CDR1 LNHDA, CDR2 SQIVND (reference sequence). V lost 5 bases, J lost 10 bases, and 18 bases lay in between. The length of the CDR3 is 15 residues. Incomplete CDR3 DNA: TGTGCCAGTAGTTTTGGGGCAGCCCGCAGGTCACCC. It codes for CASSFGAARRSP. The full CDR3 sequence reads CASSFGAARRSPLHF.

CDR3 residues: CASSLGGGGETQYF. The DNA read from the CDR3 is TGTGCCAGCAGCTTGGGAGGGGGGGGAGAGACC. The genes are TRBV5-5 and TRBJ2-5; possibly TRBD2 for D (7 bases). The CDR3 extends 3 residues past the end of the read, so its final part is completed from the germline J gene. V was shortened by 0 bases and J by 4 bases, with 10 bases between the two germline ends. Germline V gene data show CDR1 as SGHKS and CDR2 as YYEKEE (reference sequence). The CDR3 runs to 14 residues.

As regards this clone: The read ends 3 residues early relative to the CDR3; the germline J gene fills the gap. The gene calls are TRBV20-1 and TRBJ2-3; the match to TRBD2 covers 9 bases. The CDR3 sequence is 13 residues long. Germline V gene sequence: CDR1 DFQATT, CDR2 SNEGSKA (reference sequence). With 6 bases clipped from V and 8 bases from J, the junction kept 9 bases outside the gene matches. CDR3: CSAQSAGGPTQYF. The sequenced part of the CDR3 DNA is TGCAGTGCCCAATCCGCGGGGGGGCCTACG.

A note on this clone: The read stops 3 residues short of the end of the CDR3; the missing end is completed from the germline J gene. This chain uses TRBV2 with TRBJ2-2; 7 bases line up with TRBD1. Germline CDR1 and CDR2: SNHLY and FYNNEI. The length of the CDR3 is 14 residues. Germline trimming cut 8 bases from V and 2 bases from J; bases unmatched to any gene: 5. The CDR3: CASERDRNTGELFF. The sequenced part of the CDR3 DNA is TGTGCCAGCGAAAGGGACAGAAACACCGGGGAG.

With regard to this clone: The sequenced fragment ends 3 residues before the CDR3 boundary, so the rest is inferred from the germline J gene. The chain has TRBV20-1 and TRBJ2-1; weak D call: TRBD1 (6 bases). The CDR3 is 14 amino acids. With 0 bases removed from V and 4 bases from J, the gap between germline ends came to 10 bases. The germline gives CDR1 DFQATT, CDR2 SNEGSKA (reference sequence). Partial CDR3 DNA: TGCAGTGCTAGAGAGCCAGGGACATACAATGAG. Amino acid sequence: CSAREPGTYNE. The CDR3 as a whole reads CSAREPGTYNEQFF.

Concerning this clone itself: Read data end 3 residues before the CDR3 end; the end is taken from the germline J gene. The rearrangement links TRBV19 to TRBJ1-6; 8 positions match TRBD1. This CDR3 spans 15 amino acids. V trimming: 9 bases; J trimming: 7 bases; junction bases outside the gene matches: 11. The V gene's germline CDR1 is LNHDA and CDR2 SQIVND (reference sequence). The CDR3: CASRTRTGLNSPLHF. CDR3 bases read: TGTGCCAGCAGGACACGGACAGGGTTGAATTCACCC.

For this clone: The read terminates 3 residues ahead of where the CDR3 ends, so the germline J gene completes it. The chain employs TRBV2 and TRBJ2-4; D ambiguous. V gave up 6 bases and J gave up 8 bases, with 23 bases separating them. From germline, CDR1 is SNHLY and CDR2 FYNNEI. CDR3 length equals 16 residues. The CDR3 bases that were read are TGTGCCAGCAGCCAACAGCAAACGGATAACTGGGACATT. Amino acid sequence: CASSQQQTDNWDI. The entire CDR3 protein reads CASSQQQTDNWDIQYF.

The CDR3 DNA, read in part, is TGTGCCAGCAGCCACTCGGGCGGGGGTGCGGATGGC. It is translated as CASSHSGGGADG. The complete CDR3 reads CASSHSGGGADGYTF. The chain couples TRBV12-3 or TRBV12-4 to TRBJ1-2, with a possible D match to TRBD1 (5 bases). The read ends 3 residues shy of where the CDR3 ends; the end is completed using the germline J gene. CDR3 length: 15 amino acids. V was shortened by 6 bases and J by 6 bases, with 20 bases between the two germline ends.

The DNA read from the CDR3 is TGTGCCCTCAAGGAGGCGAAGGGTGGGGTCTCTGGGGCCAACGTG. Its protein product is CALKEAKGGVSGANV. The whole CDR3 is CALKEAKGGVSGANVLFF. The V call is TRBV30, the J call TRBJ2-2; D could derive from TRBD1 or TRBD2 (5 bases each). The observed sequence ends 3 residues before the CDR3 terminus, with the missing tail filled in from the germline J gene. CDR1 and CDR2 from the germline V gene are GTSNPN and SVGIG (reference sequence). The CDR3 runs 18 residues.

Details on this clone: The missing CDR3 end, 3 residues past where the read stops, is filled in from the germline J gene. This chain uses TRBV5-5 with TRBJ2-2; D not certain. This CDR3 region has 14 residues. Germline CDR1 and CDR2: SGHKS and YYEKEE (reference sequence). The CDR3 spells CASSLRQDGSPLFF. The CDR3 DNA, read in part, is TGTGCCAGCAGCTTGAGGCAGGATGGGTCACCG.

Turning to this clone: The read finishes 3 residues shy of the CDR3 end, and the germline J gene is used to complete it. The gene calls are TRBV16 and TRBJ2-2; 9 bases agree with TRBD1. Germline CDR1 is KGHSY and CDR2 is FQNENV. This CDR3 spans 17 amino acids. The V and J ends lost 0 bases and 0 bases, in that order; junction bases with no gene match: 2. The chain's CDR3 is CASSQSRDRANTGELFF. The DNA read from the CDR3 is TGTGCCAGCAGCCAATCGCGGGACAGGGCGAACACCGGGGAG.